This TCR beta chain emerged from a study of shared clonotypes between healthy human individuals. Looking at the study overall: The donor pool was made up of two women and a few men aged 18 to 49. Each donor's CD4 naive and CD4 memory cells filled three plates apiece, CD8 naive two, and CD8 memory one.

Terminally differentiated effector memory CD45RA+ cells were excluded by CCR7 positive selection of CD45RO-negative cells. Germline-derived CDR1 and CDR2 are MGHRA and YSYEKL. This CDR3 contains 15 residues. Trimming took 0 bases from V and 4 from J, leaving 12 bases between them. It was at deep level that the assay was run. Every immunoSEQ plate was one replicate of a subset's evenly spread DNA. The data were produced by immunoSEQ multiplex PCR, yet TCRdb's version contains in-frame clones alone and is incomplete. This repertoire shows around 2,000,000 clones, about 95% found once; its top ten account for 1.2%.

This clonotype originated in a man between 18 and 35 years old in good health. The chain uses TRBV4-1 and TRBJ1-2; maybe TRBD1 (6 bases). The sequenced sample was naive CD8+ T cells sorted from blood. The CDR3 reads CASSQDTGQGYGYTF. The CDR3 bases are TGCGCCAGCAGCCAAGACACAGGGCAAGGCTATGGCTACACCTTC.